This T cell receptor (beta chain) was retrieved from a study of blood T cell repertoires in COVID-19. Overall study: Italy, Spain and the United States were the sources of the convalescent and acute COVID-19 samples.

Note on this clone: Other DNA sequences from this sample encode an identical CDR3 as well.

In the authors' workflow: Amplification from reference gene primers served as the basis for estimated nucleated cell counts. Here immunoSEQ multiplex PCR was the method, and the copy in TCRdb shows in-frame clones only, minus some. D and trimming were read from the DNA, whereas the V and J calls and clone size are those reported in that table. The sample carries 200,000 or so clones, about 82% recorded once. The specimen sequenced was peripheral blood. This TCR derives from a young woman with acute or convalescent COVID-19.

Here the CDR3 reads CASSQGTGNYGYTF. As DNA, the CDR3 is TGTGCCAGCAGCCAAGGGACAGGAAACTATGGCTACACCTTC. The chain joins TRBV3-1 (or the pseudogene TRBV3-2) to TRBJ1-2; the match to TRBD1 covers 7 bases. The V gene's germline CDR1 is LGHDT and CDR2 YNNKEL (reference sequence). The J segment lost 2 bases and the V segment lost 1 base, leaving 1 base of the junction unmatched. The CDR3 spans 14 residues.